The T cell receptor (beta chain) described here comes from a study of T cell changes during pregnancy in multiple sclerosis. The method was immunoSEQ multiplex PCR; TCRdb's version includes in-frame clones alone and lacks a portion of them. Of more than 90,000 clones in the sample, approximately 92% were seen once. This sample comprised peripheral blood, obtained after pregnancy. The clonotype was recovered from a female donor with multiple sclerosis, enrolled in a pregnancy study.

This CDR3 is CASGLPDEQFF. CDR3 bases: TGTGCTAGTGGTCTCCCGGATGAGCAGTTCTTC. The V gene is TRBV12-5, the J gene TRBJ2-1; D is ambiguous. This CDR3 region has 11 residues. Germline lookup yields CDR1 LGHNT and CDR2 FRNRAP. Trimming removed 5 bases at V and 8 bases at J, with 7 bases between.